Listed below are T cell receptor beta chains from one sample, sequenced in a study of blood T cells in healthy people across ages. TCRdb itself ran the 5' RACE reads through MiXCR, one entry per CDR3 protein. This table has 850,000 to 1,000,000 distinct CDR3 sequences, approximately 49% appearing once. Sequenced sample: blood. Every receptor here comes from a young man in good health. CDR3s include the opening cysteine and the closing phenylalanine or tryptophan. A D gene is named only where the DNA matches it firmly. Some rows mark clone size as missing; the rest say once, few, many or name a class of expanded clone.

v_call,d_call,j_call,clone_size,cdr3_aa,cdr3_nt
TRBV18,.,TRBJ2-7,.,CASSPRTLEQYF,TGTGCCAGCTCACCCCGGACACTTGAGCAGTACTTC
TRBV5-1,.,TRBJ2-2,.,CASTADTGELFF,TGCGCCAGCACCGCGGACACCGGGGAGCTGTTTTTT
TRBV6-5,.,TRBJ2-3,few,CASRQGVDTQYF,TGTGCCAGCAGACAGGGAGTAGATACGCAGTATTTT
TRBV5-1,TRBD2,TRBJ2-1,few,CASSLLAGVNEQFF,TGCGCCAGCAGCCTGCTAGCGGGCGTTAATGAGCAGTTCTTC
TRBV7-2,.,TRBJ2-4,few,CASSLVGQGNAKNIQYF,TGTGCCAGCAGCTTAGTGGGGCAGGGGAATGCCAAAAACATTCAGTACTTC
TRBV7-2,.,TRBJ2-1,.,CAGSLGQGYYNEQFF,TGTGCCGGCAGCTTAGGGCAGGGATACTACAATGAGCAGTTCTTC
TRBV9,.,TRBJ2-7,few,CASNPRAYEQYF,TGTGCCAGCAATCCCCGGGCCTACGAGCAGTACTTC
TRBV9,TRBD2,TRBJ2-1,.,CASSVGLEYHTEQFF,TGTGCCAGCAGCGTGGGACTAGAATATCACACTGAGCAGTTCTTC
TRBV28,.,TRBJ2-7,.,CASSGWDTQSSYEQYF,TGTGCCAGCAGCGGGTGGGACACTCAGAGCTCCTACGAGCAGTACTTC
TRBV4-3,TRBD2,TRBJ2-5,few,CASSPEPSGMGETQYF,TGCGCCAGCAGCCCCGAGCCTAGCGGGATGGGAGAGACCCAGTACTTC
TRBV6-1,.,TRBJ2-5,.,CASSIGGTQYF,TGTGCCAGCAGCATTGGGGGGACCCAGTACTTC
TRBV4-3,.,TRBJ2-1,.,CASSQDIFSRGEQFF,TGCGCCAGCAGCCAAGACATTTTTTCCAGAGGTGAGCAGTTCTTC
TRBV7-2,.,TRBJ2-3,many,CASSPLMDTQYF,TGTGCCAGCAGCCCTCTGATGGATACGCAGTATTTT
TRBV12-3/TRBV12-4,.,TRBJ2-6,many,CASSLSATGASGANVLTF,TGTGCCAGCAGTTTATCCGCGACAGGTGCGTCTGGGGCCAACGTCCTGACTTTC
TRBV12-3/TRBV12-4,.,TRBJ2-5,few,CASSPGRKETQYF,TGTGCCAGCTCCCCGGGACGGAAAGAGACCCAGTACTTC
TRBV28,.,TRBJ1-6,.,CAGIRGGIGDSPLHF,TGTGCCGGCATTCGGGGCGGGATAGGAGATTCACCCCTCCACTTT
TRBV7-2,.,TRBJ1-1,.,CASSLASLSTEAFF,TGTGCCAGCAGCTTGGCCTCGCTTTCGACTGAAGCTTTCTTT
TRBV4-2,.,TRBJ2-1,few,CASSHPLGDGEFGQFF,TGTGCCAGCAGCCACCCTCTCGGGGACGGCGAATTTGGGCAGTTCTTC
TRBV4-1,.,TRBJ2-3,few,CASSFRVGGSTDTQYF,TGCGCCAGCAGCTTTCGCGTGGGGGGCAGCACAGATACGCAGTATTTT
TRBV14,.,TRBJ2-1,.,CTSSQVNRRGEQFF,TGTACCAGCAGCCAAGTAAATCGTCGGGGTGAGCAGTTCTTC
TRBV18,.,TRBJ1-4,few,CASSLGTIDEIVFF,TGTGCCAGCTCACTCGGCACGATTGATGAAATTGTGTTTTTT
TRBV7-9,.,TRBJ2-1,once,CASSLRASDEQFF,TGTGCCAGCAGCTTAAGGGCGAGCGATGAGCAGTTCTTC
TRBV5-1,.,TRBJ1-2,once,CASSPRTDLYGYTF,TGCGCCAGCAGCCCACGGACGGATCTCTATGGCTACACCTTC
TRBV18,TRBD1,TRBJ2-7,once,CASSGQDKDEQYF,TGTGCCAGCTCAGGACAGGACAAGGACGAGCAGTACTTC
TRBV15,.,TRBJ2-3,few,CATQYGVTDTQYF,TGTGCCACCCAGTACGGGGTCACAGATACGCAGTATTTT
TRBV27,.,TRBJ2-5,.,CASRPGGLGETQYF,TGTGCCAGCAGACCAGGGGGGCTTGGAGAGACCCAGTACTTC
TRBV3-1,.,TRBJ2-5,.,CASSQWEQETQYF,TGTGCCAGCAGCCAGTGGGAACAAGAGACCCAGTACTTC
TRBV6-2/TRBV6-3,TRBD2,TRBJ2-5,.,CASSYGPLSGGDIETQYF,TGTGCCAGCAGTTACGGTCCCCTTAGCGGGGGCGACATAGAGACCCAGTACTTC
TRBV20-1,.,TRBJ2-7,.,CSASTGQTYEQYF,TGCAGTGCTAGTACCGGGCAGACCTACGAGCAGTACTTC
TRBV7-3,.,TRBJ2-7,.,CASSRYSGSSYEQYF,TGTGCCAGCAGCCGTTACTCTGGGAGCTCCTACGAGCAGTACTTC
TRBV12-3/TRBV12-4,.,TRBJ1-5,few,CASSTGTGGQPQHF,TGTGCCAGCAGTACCGGGACTGGAGGGCAGCCCCAGCATTTT
TRBV30,TRBD1,TRBJ2-1,.,CAWSARDRVYNEQFF,TGTGCCTGGAGTGCCCGGGACAGGGTCTACAATGAGCAGTTCTTC
TRBV5-1,.,TRBJ1-4,once,CASSFGQGKGANEKLFF,TGCGCCAGCAGCTTTGGGCAGGGGAAGGGAGCTAATGAAAAACTGTTTTTT
TRBV6-8,.,TRBJ2-5,.,CASSLHRGGETQYF,TGTGCCAGCAGTTTGCACAGGGGAGGCGAGACCCAGTACTTC
TRBV5-1,.,TRBJ2-7,few,CASSPLSQSYEQYF,TGCGCCAGCAGTCCGCTCTCTCAGTCTTACGAGCAGTACTTC
TRBV29-1,TRBD1,TRBJ2-7,few,CSVEGGQGAQYEQYF,TGCAGCGTTGAAGGGGGACAGGGGGCGCAGTACGAGCAGTACTTC
TRBV6-2/TRBV6-3,.,TRBJ2-7,few,CASSYGSPYEQYF,TGTGCCAGCAGTTACGGGTCGCCCTACGAGCAGTACTTC
TRBV12-3/TRBV12-4,.,TRBJ2-7,.,CASSLSLVERYF,TGTGCCAGCAGTTTGAGCCTTGTTGAGCGGTACTTC
TRBV28,TRBD2,TRBJ2-5,few,CASSLVGGGTQETQYF,TGTGCCAGCAGTTTAGTTGGCGGGGGTACCCAAGAGACCCAGTACTTC
TRBV3-1,TRBD2,TRBJ2-5,.,CASSAGGYQETQYF,TGTGCCAGCAGCGCCGGGGGGTACCAAGAGACCCAGTACTTC
TRBV27,.,TRBJ2-7,.,CASSLGTVREQYF,TGTGCCAGCAGTCTAGGGACCGTCCGCGAGCAGTACTTC
TRBV12-3/TRBV12-4,.,TRBJ2-5,.,CASSLFGILEETQYF,TGTGCCAGCAGTTTATTCGGGATTTTAGAAGAGACCCAGTACTTC
TRBV12-3/TRBV12-4,.,TRBJ1-2,many,CASRVELEGYTF,TGTGCCAGCAGAGTCGAGTTGGAAGGCTACACCTTC
TRBV6-5,.,TRBJ2-6,.,CASSFVTSGANVLTF,TGTGCCAGCAGTTTCGTAACCTCTGGGGCCAACGTCCTGACTTTC
TRBV21-1,.,TRBJ1-4,few,CASGTLYEKLFF,TGTGCCAGCGGGACGCTTTATGAAAAACTGTTTTTT
TRBV10-3,.,TRBJ2-1,.,CAISEPPYNEQFF,TGTGCCATCAGTGAGCCTCCATACAATGAGCAGTTCTTC
TRBV27,.,TRBJ2-5,.,CASSSLDGETQYF,TGTGCCAGCAGTTCGTTAGACGGAGAGACCCAGTACTTC
TRBV21-1,.,TRBJ2-5,.,CASSKVCARPQQETQYF,TGTGCCAGCAGCAAAGTGTGTGCTCGACCGCAACAAGAGACCCAGTACTTC
TRBV29-1,.,TRBJ2-4,.,CSVVQGNIQYF,TGCAGCGTTGTTCAGGGAAATATTCAGTACTTC
TRBV28,.,TRBJ1-2,.,CASKGPRLRDYGYTF,TGTGCCAGCAAGGGACCGAGACTGCGGGACTATGGCTACACCTTC
TRBV7-2,TRBD1,TRBJ1-1,.,CASSWTGATEAFF,TGTGCCAGCAGCTGGACAGGGGCCACTGAAGCTTTCTTT
TRBV20-1,TRBD1,TRBJ2-3,.,CSARDPRTGGSDTQYF,TGCAGTGCTAGAGATCCTAGGACAGGGGGCTCAGATACGCAGTATTTT